Shown below are 10 T cell receptor beta chains from a single sample sequenced in a study of T cell changes during pregnancy in multiple sclerosis. TCRdb's table, derived via immunoSEQ multiplex PCR, lists solely in-frame clones and lacks some. The sample holds around 110,000 clones, around 93% seen once. Sample: peripheral blood, taken in the third trimester of pregnancy. Receptor source: a female donor in good health, enrolled as a control in a pregnancy study.

The rearrangement uses TRBV7-9 and TRBJ1-4; 8 nucleotides agree with TRBD1. The V and J ends lost 6 bases and 3 bases, in that order; junction bases with no gene match: 6. CDR3 size: 15 residues. Germline V gene data show CDR1 as SEHNR and CDR2 as FQNEAQ (reference sequence). The CDR3 region has the DNA TGTGCCAGCAGATTCGGACAGGGCGCTAATGAAAAACTGTTTTTT. Translating it yields CASRFGQGANEKLFF.

The rearrangement links TRBV7-9 to TRBJ2-2, with TRBD1 matching over 7 bases. Germline values: CDR1 SEHNR, CDR2 FQNEAQ (reference sequence). The CDR3 has 17 residues. V lost 5 bases to trimming and J lost 1 base; unmatched junction nucleotides: 10. The CDR3 bases are TGTGCCAGCAGCCTCCCCCGACAGGGTGAGAACACCGGGGAGCTGTTTTTT. Its translation: CASSLPRQGENTGELFF.

This clone was recorded once. The chain is built from TRBV5-1 and TRBJ1-5, with 8 bases identical to TRBD1. The CDR3 consists of 18 residues. After removal of 4 bases from V and 2 bases from J, the junction contained 14 bases not matched to a gene. Per germline, CDR1 SGHRS and CDR2 YFSETQ. The CDR3 DNA reads TGCGCCAGCAGCCCCGGGACAGGTTATAGTATCGGCAATCAGCCCCAGCATTTT. It translates to CASSPGTGYSIGNQPQHF.

This sequence joins TRBV5-6 and TRBJ2-1, with 9 bases matching TRBD2. CDR3 size: 17 residues. The V gene end was trimmed by 0 bases and the J gene end by 4 bases; junction bases not matched to a gene: 8. Germline V gene sequence: CDR1 SGHDT, CDR2 YYEEEE. CDR3 bases: TGTGCCAGCAGCTTGGGGCGGGGGGGCTACGTGTACAATGAGCAGTTCTTC. Its protein product is CASSLGRGGYVYNEQFF.

The genes are TRBV7-3 and TRBJ1-4; D is perhaps TRBD1 (5 bases). Germline CDR1 SGHTA, CDR2 FQGTGA. The CDR3 contains 15 residues. V dropped 1 base and J dropped 5 bases, with 11 bases sitting between them. The CDR3 spells CASSLNGAQNEKLFF. CDR3 bases: TGTGCCAGCAGCTTAAATGGGGCCCAAAATGAAAAACTGTTTTTT.

The chain is built from TRBV6-6 and TRBJ2-3; D gene uncertain. Trimming removed 6 bases at V and 0 bases at J, with 10 bases between. The CDR3 spans 14 residues. CDR1 and CDR2 from the germline V gene are MNHNY and SVGAGI (reference sequence). The CDR3 nucleotides read TGTGCCAGCAGACGAACTCGTAGCACAGATACGCAGTATTTT. It codes for CASRRTRSTDTQYF.

This sequence joins TRBV7-9 and TRBJ1-1; no firm D call. This CDR3 is built from 14 residues. V lost 6 bases and J lost 4, with 15 bases in between. Looked up from germline, CDR1 is SEHNR and CDR2 is FQNEAQ (reference sequence). CDR3 amino acids: CASREGSGGTEAFF. The CDR3 DNA follows: TGTGCCAGCAGGGAAGGGAGCGGAGGCACTGAAGCTTTCTTT.

The rearrangement joins TRBV9 to TRBJ2-1; D perhaps matches TRBD2 (5 bases). From germline, CDR1 is SGDLS and CDR2 YYNGEE. The CDR3 extends over 15 amino acids. Trimming removed 4 bases at V and 4 bases at J, with 15 bases between. Here the CDR3 reads CASSPRTQKYNEQFF. The CDR3 DNA reads TGTGCCAGCAGCCCGAGGACTCAGAAGTACAATGAGCAGTTCTTC.

The chain combines TRBV27 with TRBJ2-4; D may be TRBD2 (7 bases). CDR1 and CDR2 (germline): MNHEY, SMNVEV (reference sequence). The CDR3 is 14 residues long. Trimming took off 8 bases at V and 0 bases at J, with 11 bases between the two ends. The CDR3 DNA follows: TGTGCCAGCTCGGGGGGCCTAGCCAAAAACATTCAGTACTTC. Translated: CASSGGLAKNIQYF.

This rearrangement joins TRBV5-5 to TRBJ2-5; D perhaps matches TRBD2 (6 bases). Germline V gene data show CDR1 as SGHKS and CDR2 as YYEKEE (reference sequence). V was trimmed by 5 bases and J by 0 bases, leaving 14 bases between them. The CDR3 has 15 amino acids. The CDR3 region is CASRSRGAYQETQYF. CDR3 sequence (DNA): TGTGCCAGCAGGTCCCGCGGGGCGTACCAAGAGACCCAGTACTTC.